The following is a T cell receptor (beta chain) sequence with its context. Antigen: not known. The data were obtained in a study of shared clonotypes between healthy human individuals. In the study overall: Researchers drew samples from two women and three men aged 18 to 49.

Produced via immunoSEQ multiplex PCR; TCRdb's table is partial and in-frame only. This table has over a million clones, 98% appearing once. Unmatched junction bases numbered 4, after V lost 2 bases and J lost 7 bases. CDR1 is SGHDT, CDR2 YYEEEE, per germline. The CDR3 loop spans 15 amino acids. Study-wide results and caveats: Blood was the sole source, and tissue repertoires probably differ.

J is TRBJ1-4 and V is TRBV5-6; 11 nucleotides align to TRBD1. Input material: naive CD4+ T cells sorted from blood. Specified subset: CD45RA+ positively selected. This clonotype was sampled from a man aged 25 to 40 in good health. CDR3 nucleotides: TGTGCCAGCAGCTTAATCGGGACAGGGGGTGAAAAACTGTTTTTT. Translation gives CASSLIGTGGEKLFF.